These T cell receptor beta chains were read from a single sample in a study of CD4+ T cells in melanoma. Sequenced by immunoSEQ multiplex PCR; TCRdb stores in-frame clones only, minus some. The table lists about 50,000 clones, 80% to 90% of them singletons. The specimen sequenced was peripheral blood. The receptors were sampled from a human donor with melanoma. CDR3s include the opening cysteine and the closing phenylalanine or tryptophan. The size field is filled for only some rows; it gives once, few, many or a size class.

>TRBJ2-1|.|TRBV7-7
CASSDTGYNEQFF
>TRBJ2-1|.|TRBV30
CAWIPRGRYNEQFF
>TRBJ1-3|.|TRBV5-1
CASSFFPPTVGSGNTIYF
>TRBJ2-7|.|TRBV29-1
CSVELLSRPYLQYF
>TRBJ2-5|.|TRBV11-3
CASSLNDGETQYF
>TRBJ1-4|.|TRBV6-1
CASEQGAINEKLFF
>TRBJ1-4|once|TRBV18
CASSPQTTNEKLFF
>TRBJ2-7|few|TRBV28
CASNPAGPSTKQYF
>TRBJ1-6|.|TRBV11-3
CASSLTTQGGSNSPLHF
>TRBJ1-1|.|TRBV19
CASSIAGTGGLDTEAFF
>TRBJ1-2|.|TRBV5-4
CASSRDRDYGYTF
>TRBJ1-4|.|TRBV2
CASSDRGNEKLFF
>TRBJ1-5|.|TRBV28
CASSFLGKRGNQPQHF
>TRBJ1-6|once|TRBV6-1
CASKGQENNSPLHF
>TRBJ2-5|.|TRBV9
CASSVAQDRQGEQETQYF
>TRBJ2-5|.|TRBV27
CASRSVEIETQYF
>TRBJ1-5|.|TRBV21-1
CASSENQPQHF
>TRBJ2-5|.|TRBV2
CASSKRDSSWETQYF
>TRBJ2-5|.|TRBV2
CATVRDGEETQYF
>TRBJ2-7|.|TRBV29-1
CSARQGAAEQYF
>TRBJ1-2|.|TRBV29-1
CSVQPHGTGNAGYSYTF
>TRBJ2-1|.|TRBV6-5
CASRTGEEQFF
>TRBJ2-7|.|TRBV21-1
CASSKGRTPLCEQYF
>TRBJ2-1|.|TRBV11-2
CASSWTSYNEQFF
>TRBJ2-7|.|TRBV28
CASTSVGELSSYEQYF
>TRBJ2-7|.|TRBV13
CASSAGDSSYEQYF
>TRBJ2-5|once|TRBV19
CASSPTSGGGETQYF
>TRBJ2-1|.|TRBV11-2
CASSQVTTRNEQFF
>TRBJ2-1|once|TRBV5-4
CASSLSGRAYNEQFF
>TRBJ1-3|.|TRBV4-1
CASSPGFSAGNTIYF
>TRBJ2-3|.|TRBV4-1
CASSQLTSGGVDTQYF
>TRBJ1-2|.|TRBV9
CASSVSTRGNYGYTF
>TRBJ2-3|.|TRBV10-3
CAISEPLVRTDTQYF
>TRBJ2-7|.|TRBV5-4
CASSRAGPSYEQYF
>TRBJ1-5|.|TRBV18
CASSPNQDSNQPQHF
>TRBJ2-7|.|TRBV2
CASSEGLAGGATLYF
>TRBJ1-1|.|TRBV28
CASSLPTGVTEAFF
>TRBJ2-7|.|TRBV5-1
CASSLEGDPFYEQYF
>TRBJ2-2|.|TRBV30
CAWSEGQGGGELFF
>TRBJ2-6|.|TRBV7-9
CASSFSGLAGDSGANVLTF
>TRBJ2-2|.|TRBV6-4
CASSGTGGSGELFF
>TRBJ2-7|once|TRBV15
CATSRDGAAVYEQYF
>TRBJ1-1|few|TRBV5-1
CASSPGTLMNTEAFF
>TRBJ2-7|.|TRBV9
CASSPREAVLVEQYF
>TRBJ2-2|.|TRBV6-1
CATALYRGGELFF
>TRBJ2-5|few|TRBV7-6
CASSPGHRVGETQYF
>TRBJ2-2|once|TRBV7-3
CASSVAGGPNTGELFF
>TRBJ2-6|.|TRBV18
CASSPQSAGTLTGANVLTF
>TRBJ2-7|.|TRBV10-1
CASSEPTADQTYEQYF
>TRBJ2-3|few|TRBV30
CASRDRTYTQYF
>TRBJ2-5|.|TRBV18
CASSPTGVKETQYF
>TRBJ2-7|.|TRBV27
CASSLSITGTYEQYF
>TRBJ1-5|.|TRBV10-3
CAISENSSNQPQHF
>TRBJ1-3|.|TRBV7-2
CASSRRDAGNTIYF
>TRBJ1-2|.|TRBV10-3
CAISAPVVRDRHYGYTF
>TRBJ2-7|once|TRBV6-5
CASSSDSSYEQYF
>TRBJ2-7|.|TRBV7-3
CASSSDSLYEQYF